One and the same sample provided the 9 T cell receptor beta chains below, sequenced in a study of blood T cell repertoires in COVID-19. Data came from immunoSEQ multiplex PCR; TCRdb stores just in-frame clones and leaves some out. Among around 120,000 clones listed, about nine tenths were seen once. The sample comprised peripheral blood. The receptors here all came from a middle-aged man with active COVID-19.

This chain connects TRBV19 to TRBJ2-1, with 14 positions matching TRBD2. V was pared by 4 bases and J by 8 bases, with 10 bases of the junction left unmatched. Germline V gene sequence: CDR1 LNHDA, CDR2 SQIVND (reference sequence). The CDR3 consists of 17 residues. CDR3 loop: CASSKGGTSGRSYEQFF. As DNA, the CDR3 is TGTGCCAGTAGTAAAGGGGGGACTAGCGGGAGAAGCTATGAGCAGTTCTTC.

The rearrangement uses TRBV7-6 and TRBJ1-3; D remains ambiguous. The V gene's germline CDR1 is SGHVS and CDR2 FNYEAQ. V was cut by 1 base and J by 0 bases, with 10 bases left in between. The CDR3 loop spans 16 amino acids. The CDR3, as DNA: TGTGCCAGCAGCTTAGGCTTCGAACACTCTGGAAACACCATATATTTT. Translation: CASSLGFEHSGNTIYF.

This clone was seen a few times. This rearrangement joins TRBV15 to TRBJ1-5; TRBD1 might be the D (5 bases). V lost 1 base and J 3 bases, leaving 13 bases between the germline ends. Germline-derived CDR1 and CDR2 are LNHNV and YYDKDF (reference sequence). The CDR3 sequence is 16 residues long. CDR3 protein: CATSRAGGTNNQPQHF. The CDR3 bases are TGTGCCACCAGCAGAGCCGGGGGGACGAACAATCAGCCCCAGCATTTT.

This chain joins TRBV12-2 and TRBJ2-7; the table calls TRBD1, which could not be checked here. TRBV12-2 is listed as a pseudogene. The CDR3 consists of 16 residues. The CDR3 DNA follows: TGTGCAAGTCGCTTAGGGCGACAGATTCCACCCCACGAGCAGTACGTC. This gives the protein CASRLGRQIPPHEQYV.

V and J are TRBV6-5 and TRBJ2-1, with D perhaps matching TRBD2 (7 bases). This CDR3 region has 14 residues. With 6 bases removed from V and 6 bases from J, the gap between germline ends came to 15 bases. Looked up from germline, CDR1 is MNHEY and CDR2 is SVGAGI. The CDR3 loop reads CASRPAGASNEQFF. The CDR3 coding sequence is TGTGCCAGCAGGCCCGCGGGGGCCTCCAATGAGCAGTTCTTC.

This chain uses TRBV19 with TRBJ1-5; tentative D call: TRBD1 (5 bases). This CDR3 has 15 residues. Germline CDR1 LNHDA, CDR2 SQIVND (reference sequence). Trimming took off 6 bases at V and 1 base at J, with 13 bases between the two ends. CDR3 in amino acids: CASRRGGRSNQPQHF. The CDR3 bases are TGTGCCAGTAGACGGGGGGGTCGGAGCAATCAGCCCCAGCATTTT.

The chain has TRBV7-2 and TRBJ1-1; weak D call: TRBD1 (5 bases). The CDR3 extends over 15 amino acids. Germline V gives CDR1 SGHTA, CDR2 FQGNSA. The ends were cut back, 2 bases at V and 1 base at J, with 11 bases in the middle. CDR3: CASSLQPGGNTEAFF. The CDR3 DNA reads as TGTGCCAGCAGCTTACAACCCGGGGGGAACACTGAAGCTTTCTTT.

In nucleotides, the CDR3 is TGCGCCAGCAGCTTGGTATCCAGCTCCTACAATGAGCAGTTCTTC. It encodes CASSLVSSSYNEQFF. The V gene is TRBV5-1, the J gene TRBJ2-1; D is ambiguous. The CDR3 contains 15 residues. V was clipped by 0 bases and J by 0 bases, with 7 bases between them. From germline, CDR1 is SGHRS and CDR2 YFSETQ. The full variable domain, its missing parts supplied by reference TRBV5-1 and TRBJ2-1, is KAGVTQTPRYLIKTRGQQVTLSCSPISGHRSVSWYQQTPGQGLQFLFEYFSETQRNKGNFPGRFSGRQFSNSRSEMNVSTLELGDSALYLCASSLVSSSYNEQFFGPGTRLTVL.

The V and J genes are TRBV7-8 and TRBJ1-1; D gene ambiguous. This CDR3 is 14 amino acids long. Germline V lookup: CDR1 SGHVS, CDR2 FQNEAQ. The V and J ends lost 0 bases and 0 bases respectively, with 5 bases between them. CDR3 sequence: CASSLAPMNTEAFF. CDR3 coding DNA: TGTGCCAGCAGCTTAGCTCCTATGAACACTGAAGCTTTCTTT. The whole variable domain, remainder taken from reference TRBV7-8 and TRBJ1-1, is GAGVSQSPRYKVAKRGQDVALRCDPISGHVSLFWYQQALGQGPEFLTYFQNEAQLDKSGLPSDRFFAERPEGSVSTLKIQRTQQEDSAVYLCASSLAPMNTEAFFGQGTRLTVV.